This T cell receptor beta chain was sequenced in a study of blood T cell repertoires in COVID-19. Study-level background: Italy, Spain and the United States were the sources of the convalescent and acute COVID-19 samples.

This clone was detected only once. Assay used: immunoSEQ multiplex PCR; TCRdb lists only in-frame clones, some missing. The sample carries about 330,000 clones, nearly 90% recorded once. Looked up from germline, CDR1 is SNHLY and CDR2 is FYNNEI. With 6 bases clipped from V and 10 bases from J, the junction kept 8 bases outside the gene matches. The CDR3 contains 14 residues. This clonotype was obtained from a woman aged 30 to 39 who had recovered from COVID-19. The sample was PBMCs or T cells enriched from blood (not recorded which). The V gene is TRBV2, the J gene TRBJ2-1; 11 nucleotides line up with TRBD2. The CDR3 DNA follows: TGTGCCAGCAGGGTGGAGCTAGCGGGGGGAGAGCAGTTCTTC. This encodes CASRVELAGGEQFF.